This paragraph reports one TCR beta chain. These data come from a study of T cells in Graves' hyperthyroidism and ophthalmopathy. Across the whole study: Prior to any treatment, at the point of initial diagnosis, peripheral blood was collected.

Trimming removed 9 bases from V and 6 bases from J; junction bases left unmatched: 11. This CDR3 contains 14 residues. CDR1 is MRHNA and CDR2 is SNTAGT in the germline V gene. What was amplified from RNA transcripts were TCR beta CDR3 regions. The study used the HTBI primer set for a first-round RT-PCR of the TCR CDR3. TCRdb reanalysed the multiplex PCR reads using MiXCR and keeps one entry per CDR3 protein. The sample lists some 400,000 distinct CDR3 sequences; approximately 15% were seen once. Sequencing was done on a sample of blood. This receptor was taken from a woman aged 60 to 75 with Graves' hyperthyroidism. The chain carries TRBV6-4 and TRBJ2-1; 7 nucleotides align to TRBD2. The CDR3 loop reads CARVSGAVSNEQFF. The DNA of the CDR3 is TGTGCCAGAGTCAGCGGGGCGGTGAGCAATGAGCAGTTCTTC.